This entry features one T cell receptor (beta chain) sequence. This sample was taken from a study of blood T cell repertoires in COVID-19. V was clipped by 0 bases and J by 8 bases; unmatched bases: 5. Germline V lookup: CDR1 LNHNV, CDR2 YYDKDF (reference sequence). This CDR3 region has 15 residues. Here immunoSEQ multiplex PCR was the method, and the copy in TCRdb shows in-frame clones only, minus some. The table includes approximately 23,000 clones, about 90% detected once. The sample comprised peripheral blood. The TCR comes from an elderly woman with active COVID-19. The V gene is TRBV15, the J gene TRBJ1-2, with TRBD1 matching 11 bases. Here the CDR3 DNA reads TGTGCCACCAGCAGAGATAGGGACAGGGGGTTAGGCTACACCTTC. Its protein product is CATSRDRDRGLGYTF.